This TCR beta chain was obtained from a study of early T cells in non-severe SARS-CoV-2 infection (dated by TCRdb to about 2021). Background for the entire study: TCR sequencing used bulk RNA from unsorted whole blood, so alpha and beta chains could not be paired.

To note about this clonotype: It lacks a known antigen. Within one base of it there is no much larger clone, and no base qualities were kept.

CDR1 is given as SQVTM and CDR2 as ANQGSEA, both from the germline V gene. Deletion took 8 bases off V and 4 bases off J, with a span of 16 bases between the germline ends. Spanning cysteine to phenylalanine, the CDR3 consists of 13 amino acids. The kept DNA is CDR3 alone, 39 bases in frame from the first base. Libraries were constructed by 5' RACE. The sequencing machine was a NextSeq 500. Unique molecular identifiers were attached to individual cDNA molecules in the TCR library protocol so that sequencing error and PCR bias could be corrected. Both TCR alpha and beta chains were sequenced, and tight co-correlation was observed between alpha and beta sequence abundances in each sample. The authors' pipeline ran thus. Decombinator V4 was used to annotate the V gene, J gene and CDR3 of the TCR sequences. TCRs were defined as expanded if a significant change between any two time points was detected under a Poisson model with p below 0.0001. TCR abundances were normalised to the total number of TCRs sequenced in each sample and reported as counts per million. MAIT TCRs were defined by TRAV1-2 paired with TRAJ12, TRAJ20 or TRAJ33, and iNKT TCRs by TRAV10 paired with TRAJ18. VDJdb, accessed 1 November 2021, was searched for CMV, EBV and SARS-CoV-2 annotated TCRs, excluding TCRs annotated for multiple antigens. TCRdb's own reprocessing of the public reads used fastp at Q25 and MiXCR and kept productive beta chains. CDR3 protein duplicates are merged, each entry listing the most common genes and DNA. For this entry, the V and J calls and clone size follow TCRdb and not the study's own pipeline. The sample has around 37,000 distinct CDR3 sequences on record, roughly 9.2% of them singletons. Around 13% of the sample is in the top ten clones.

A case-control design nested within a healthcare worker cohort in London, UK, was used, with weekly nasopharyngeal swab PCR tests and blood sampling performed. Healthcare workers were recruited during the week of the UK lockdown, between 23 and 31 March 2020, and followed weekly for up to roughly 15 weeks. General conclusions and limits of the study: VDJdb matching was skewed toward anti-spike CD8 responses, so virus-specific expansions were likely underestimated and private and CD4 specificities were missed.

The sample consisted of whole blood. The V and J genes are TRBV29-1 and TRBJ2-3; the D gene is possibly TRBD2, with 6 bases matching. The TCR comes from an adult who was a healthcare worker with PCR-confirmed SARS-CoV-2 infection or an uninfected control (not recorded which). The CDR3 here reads CSLLADDADTQYF. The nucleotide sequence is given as TGCAGCCTCTTAGCGGATGACGCAGATACGCAGTATTTT.